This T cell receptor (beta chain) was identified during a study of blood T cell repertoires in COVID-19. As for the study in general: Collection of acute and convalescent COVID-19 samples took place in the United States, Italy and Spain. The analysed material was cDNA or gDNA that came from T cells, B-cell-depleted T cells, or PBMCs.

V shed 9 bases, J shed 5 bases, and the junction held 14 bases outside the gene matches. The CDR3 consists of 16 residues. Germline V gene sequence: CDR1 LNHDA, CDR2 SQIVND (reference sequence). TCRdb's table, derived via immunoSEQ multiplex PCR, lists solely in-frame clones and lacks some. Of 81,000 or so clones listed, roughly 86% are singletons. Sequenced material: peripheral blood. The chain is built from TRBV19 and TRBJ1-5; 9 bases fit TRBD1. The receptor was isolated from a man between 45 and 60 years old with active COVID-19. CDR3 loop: CASSRGTGSIYQPQHF. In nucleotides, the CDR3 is TGTGCCAGCTCCCGGGGGACAGGGTCTATTTATCAGCCCCAGCATTTT.